This T cell receptor (beta chain) was recorded in a study of T-cell memory formation after mild COVID-19. The wider study: Across donors, TCR clusters were largely donor specific.

Each CDR3 protein gets one entry after TCRdb re-called the 5' RACE reads with MiXCR. There are roughly 52,000 distinct CDR3 sequences in the sample; 9% to 9.5% occur only once, and 1.2% lies in the top ten. The CDR3 length is 12 residues. V shed 6 bases and J shed 8 bases, with 13 bases lying between them. From germline, CDR1 is MNHEY and CDR2 SMNVEV (reference sequence). This clonotype was detected only a few times. Its antigen is undetermined. The study, taken as a whole, reports: The main location of contracting CD4+ clones was CM and EM, and that of contracting CD8+ clones was EMRA. The finding that pre-infection memory included some responding clones suggested that cross-reactive memory joined.

This sequence was found in a man between 18 and 29 years old who had mild COVID-19 (a few samples of this study predate the infection). Cell type and time point are not known. The chain joins TRBV27 to TRBJ1-2; D gene uncertain. Sequenced: PBMCs or a T cell subset sorted from them (not recorded which). CDR3 sequence: CASSSGFSGYTF. The CDR3 DNA reads TGTGCCAGCAGCTCGGGCTTCTCAGGCTACACCTTC.